The clone carrying this TCR beta chain was detected once. Antigen unknown. CDR1 SNHLY and CDR2 FYNNEI come from the germline V gene. Trimming removed 6 bases at V and 3 bases at J, with 12 bases between. CDR3 size: 14 residues. This sample was included in a study of T cell responses to AZD1222 COVID-19 vaccine. Findings and caveats of the study: It should be noted that donors were predominantly white British and more often female, and clonal diversity was possibly underestimated. Nearly half of spike-specific TCRs reportedly target variant regions that are unmutated in the B.1.351 and B.1.1.7 variants. Seropositive status at baseline applied to only 6 or 7 AZD1222 recipients. The CD4 TCRs associated with vaccination extended across spike and predominated at 160-218 and 743-854.

The protocol was immunoSEQ multiplex PCR, while the TCRdb copy is restricted to in-frame clones and leaves out a portion. The table has under 200,000 clones, just over 90% seen once. The V and J genes are TRBV2 and TRBJ1-5; tentative D call: TRBD1 (5 bases). This clonotype was obtained from an adult who received the AZD1222 COVID-19 vaccine. The source material was peripheral blood, sampled 28 days after the second AZD1222 dose. CDR3 in amino acids: CASSWDRFNQPQHF. The DNA of the CDR3 is TGTGCCAGCAGCTGGGACCGATTCAATCAGCCCCAGCATTTT.